A single sample gave rise to the 23 T cell receptor beta chains below, sequenced in a study of blood T cells in healthy people across ages. It was with a sample-barcoded 5' primer and a J-beta primer mix that a second PCR of roughly 7 to 12 cycles was run. From the 5' RACE reads, TCRdb called clonotypes with MiXCR, one entry per CDR3 protein. Among more than 650,000 distinct CDR3 sequences listed, 22% were seen once. Material: blood. Every receptor here comes from a man aged 65 to 79 in good health.

This chain joins TRBV2 and TRBJ2-3; D is possibly TRBD2 (6 bases). Germline V gene lookup returns CDR1 SNHLY and CDR2 FYNNEI. V lost 5 bases to trimming and J lost 2 bases, with 11 bases between them. CDR3 size: 14 residues. For the CDR3, the DNA is TGTGCCAGCAGTCCTACTAGCCTCACAGATACGCAGTATTTT. It codes for CASSPTSLTDTQYF.

This clonotype was observed a handful of times. The gene calls are TRBV12-3 or TRBV12-4 and TRBJ2-1; D gene ambiguous. With the DNA end fitting TRBJ2-7 better, the J assignment may be wrong. This CDR3 region has 14 residues. CDR3 residues: CASSLGMGVYEQYV. CDR3 sequence (DNA): TGTGCCAGCAGTCTGGGTATGGGCGTATACGAGCAGTACGTC.

This clonotype was observed a handful of times. V usage is TRBV30 and J usage is TRBJ1-5, with D possibly TRBD1 on 5 matching bases. V lost 2 bases and J lost 6, with 17 bases in between. Per the germline V gene, CDR1 is GTSNPN and CDR2 is SVGIG (reference sequence). CDR3 length: 15 amino acids. The CDR3 sequence is CAWSTGTLGPQPQHF. CDR3 DNA: TGTGCCTGGAGTACCGGGACCCTTGGGCCTCAGCCCCAGCATTTT.

The chain joins TRBV12-3 or TRBV12-4 to TRBJ2-7; the match to TRBD2 covers 7 bases. V trimming: 6 bases; J trimming: 0 bases; junction bases outside the gene matches: 11. The CDR3 spans 16 residues. As DNA, the CDR3 is TGTGCCAGCAGAGCCGACTCAGCGGGGTACTCCTACGAGCAGTACTTC. Its protein product is CASRADSAGYSYEQYF.

The chain recombines TRBV5-1 with TRBJ1-1; TRBD1 might be the D (5 bases). The V end was cut by 4 bases, the J end by 4 bases, with 8 bases between. Germline loops: CDR1 SGHRS, CDR2 YFSETQ. CDR3 length: 12 amino acids. The CDR3 loop is CASSGGSTEAFF. In DNA form, the CDR3 reads TGCGCCAGCAGCGGGGGGAGCACTGAAGCTTTCTTT.

V and J are TRBV18 and TRBJ1-5; TRBD1 might be the D (5 bases). Trimming removed 2 bases from V and 1 base from J, with 12 bases in between. In germline, CDR1 is KGHSH, CDR2 LQKENI. This CDR3 is 16 amino acids long. CDR3: CASSPRAGMSNQPQHF. Written as DNA, the CDR3 is TGTGCCAGCTCACCAAGGGCAGGGATGAGCAATCAGCCCCAGCATTTT. The whole variable domain, remainder taken from reference TRBV18 and TRBJ1-5, is NAGVMQNPRHLVRRRGQEARLRCSPMKGHSHVYWYRQLPEEGLKFMVYLQKENIIDESGMPKERFSAEFPKEGPSILRIQQVVRGDSAAYFCASSPRAGMSNQPQHFGDGTRLSIL.

V usage is TRBV29-1 and J usage is TRBJ1-2; no clear D gene. V was cut by 7 bases and J by 2 bases, with 11 bases left in between. The CDR3 consists of 12 residues. Germline V lookup: CDR1 SQVTM, CDR2 ANQGSEA. The CDR3 coding sequence is TGCAGCGCTATTGACGGGAACTATGGCTACACCTTC. It specifies CSAIDGNYGYTF.

In this sample, this clonotype turned up a few times. The chain combines TRBV6-1 with TRBJ1-5, with D hard to call. Trimming shortened V by 4 bases and J by 0 bases, and 10 bases separated the two germline ends. Germline CDR1 MNHNS, CDR2 SASEGT. The length of the CDR3 is 15 residues. The CDR3 reads CASSAEAHSNQPQHF. The CDR3 nucleotides read TGTGCCAGCAGTGCCGAAGCACATAGCAATCAGCCCCAGCATTTT.

This clonotype was observed many times. As DNA, the CDR3 is TGTGCCAGCAGCTTGTCCGGGACGGCATACAATGAGCAGTTCTTC. It yields the protein CASSLSGTAYNEQFF. This chain joins TRBV7-2 and TRBJ2-1; D could derive from TRBD1 or TRBD2 (5 bases each). CDR1 and CDR2 (germline): SGHTA, FQGNSA. Trimming cost V 3 bases and J 4 bases, with 13 bases left between them. This CDR3 region has 15 residues.

The gene calls are TRBV5-1 and TRBJ2-3, with 8 positions matching TRBD1. The CDR3 spans 16 residues. Germline CDR1 is SGHRS and CDR2 is YFSETQ. V dropped 2 bases and J dropped 2; count of bases not matched to a gene: 7. In DNA, the CDR3 is TGCGCCAGCAGCTTTCGAACAGGGGGATTCACAGATACGCAGTATTTT. This gives the protein CASSFRTGGFTDTQYF.

V gene TRBV7-9 combines with J gene TRBJ1-6; D gene ambiguous. With 1 base removed from V and 7 bases from J, the gap between germline ends came to 5 bases. CDR1 is SEHNR and CDR2 is FQNEAQ in the germline V gene (reference sequence). CDR3 size: 13 residues. The CDR3 protein is CASSLDNNSPLHF. CDR3 DNA: TGTGCCAGCAGCTTAGATAACAATTCACCCCTCCACTTT.

The CDR3 DNA sequence: TGCAGTGTGGTGGGTATGGAGAACACAGATACGCAGTATTTT. Its translation is CSVVGMENTDTQYF. The chain joins TRBV20-1 to TRBJ2-3, with D unresolved. Germline V gives CDR1 DFQATT, CDR2 SNEGSKA (reference sequence). This CDR3 spans 14 amino acids. The ends were cut back, 7 bases at V and 2 bases at J, with 16 bases in the middle.

The V and J genes are TRBV9 and TRBJ2-4; D may be TRBD2 (5 bases). Trimming pared 0 bases from V and 0 bases from J, leaving 10 bases between. CDR3 size: 16 residues. Germline CDR1 SGDLS, CDR2 YYNGEE. The CDR3 protein is CASSVGRGIAKNIQYF. CDR3 nucleotide sequence: TGTGCCAGCAGCGTAGGCCGAGGGATAGCCAAAAACATTCAGTACTTC.

The sample holds many counts of this clonotype. The V call is TRBV5-1, the J call TRBJ2-6, with no clear D. Germline values: CDR1 SGHRS, CDR2 YFSETQ. The CDR3 extends over 15 amino acids. V was clipped by 1 base and J by 0 bases, with 5 bases between them. The CDR3 loop reads CASSLSYSGANVLTF. The CDR3 DNA sequence: TGCGCCAGCAGCTTGTCTTACTCTGGGGCCAACGTCCTGACTTTC.

The gene calls are TRBV12-3 or TRBV12-4 and TRBJ1-5, with D hard to call. This CDR3 region has 14 residues. V shed 5 bases and J shed 0 bases, with 8 bases lying between them. CDR3 sequence (DNA): TGTGCCAGCAGTGACGGACTTAGCAATCAGCCCCAGCATTTT. Its translation: CASSDGLSNQPQHF.

The rearrangement links TRBV5-1 to TRBJ1-5; D remains ambiguous. Judging by the DNA end, TRBJ2-3 fits better; the J call may be wrong. CDR1 and CDR2 from the germline V gene are SGHRS and YFSETQ. This CDR3 is 13 amino acids long. The CDR3 region is CASSPDPNQPQYF. In nucleotides, the CDR3 is TGCGCCAGCAGCCCGGACCCAAATCAGCCCCAGTATTTT.

The chain has TRBV7-8 and TRBJ1-1; D may be TRBD1 (5 bases). The germline V gene encodes CDR1 SGHVS and CDR2 FQNEAQ. Deletions cut 2 bases from V and 10 bases from J, with 17 bases between. CDR3 length: 14 amino acids. The CDR3 sequence is CASSLSTGPIVAFF. For the CDR3, the DNA is TGTGCCAGCAGCTTATCTACGGGGCCTATCGTAGCTTTCTTT.

The V and J genes are TRBV12-3 or TRBV12-4 and TRBJ1-1, with 10 bases lining up with TRBD1. This CDR3 has 15 amino acids. After removal of 5 bases from V and 5 bases from J, the junction contained 8 bases not matched to a gene. Here the CDR3 reads CASSTHGTGETEAFF. The CDR3 bases are TGTGCCAGCAGTACTCATGGGACAGGGGAGACTGAAGCTTTCTTT.

The chain employs TRBV30 and TRBJ1-5; possible D gene TRBD1, 5 bases. Trimming left V 2 bases short and J 6 bases short, with 11 bases between. Germline loops: CDR1 GTSNPN, CDR2 SVGIG (reference sequence). The CDR3 sequence is 13 residues long. This chain's CDR3 is CAWSTSGIQPQHF. CDR3 in DNA: TGTGCCTGGAGTACTTCAGGGATTCAGCCCCAGCATTTT.

This clonotype occurred a few times. This chain joins TRBV11-2 and TRBJ1-1, with TRBD1 matching over 10 bases. The CDR3 runs to 17 residues. The germline V gene has CDR1 SGHAT and CDR2 FQNNGV. The V segment lost 5 bases and the J segment 5 bases; nucleotides outside the gene matches: 14. As DNA, the CDR3 is TGTGCCAGCAGCCCTCAAGGACGACAGGGGGCAGGGACTGAAGCTTTCTTT. Its translation: CASSPQGRQGAGTEAFF.

The rearrangement uses TRBV5-1 and TRBJ1-5; no reliable D call. CDR3 length equals 15 residues. Germline CDR1 is SGHRS and CDR2 is YFSETQ. V lost 0 bases, J lost 5 bases, and 12 bases lay in between. The CDR3 region is CASSLEPGRDQPQHF. As DNA, the CDR3 is TGCGCCAGCAGCTTGGAACCGGGGAGGGATCAGCCCCAGCATTTT.

This clonotype was seen only a few times. V gene TRBV20-1 combines with J gene TRBJ1-1; D ambiguous. Germline V lookup: CDR1 DFQATT, CDR2 SNEGSKA (reference sequence). Trimming left V 6 bases short and J 3 bases short, with 11 bases between. This CDR3 contains 12 residues. CDR3 loop: CSAMTLHTEAFF. CDR3 coding DNA: TGCAGTGCGATGACTTTGCACACTGAAGCTTTCTTT.

This clonotype was seen ten or more times. The V and J genes are TRBV5-1 and TRBJ1-1, with a weak D call TRBD1 (6 bases). Per the germline V gene, CDR1 is SGHRS and CDR2 is YFSETQ. The CDR3 has 13 amino acids. Trimming cost V 4 bases and J 1 base, with 8 bases left between them. CDR3 amino acids: CASSPTGNTEAFF. CDR3 nucleotides: TGCGCCAGCAGCCCGACAGGGAACACTGAAGCTTTCTTT.